This TCR beta chain derives from a study of post-analysis software for immune sequencing data. Study-wide context: The disease courses covered relapsing-remitting, secondary progressive and progressive-relapsing multiple sclerosis.

A word on this clonotype: What it binds is unknown.

The CDR3 loop spans 12 amino acids. The ends were cut back, 8 bases at V and 6 bases at J, with 8 bases in the middle. Notes on the study in general: Under the F measure, samples that were prepared in one batch clustered strongly together. Five TRBV segments (TRBV5-6, TRBV5-1 and TRBV20-1 among them) occurred more frequently in patients than in controls.

Unique molecular identifiers were built into the TCR beta cDNA libraries. From the PCR reads, TCRdb called clonotypes with MiXCR, one entry per CDR3 protein. The sample holds roughly 620,000 distinct CDR3 sequences; roughly 40% are singletons and the top ten take under 2%. Sequencing input: blood. The chain links TRBV12-3 or TRBV12-4 to TRBJ1-6; D unresolved. The TCR originated in a girl between 10 and 17 years old with multiple sclerosis. In DNA form, the CDR3 reads TGTGCCAGCGGCCCGAGTAATTCACCCCTCCACTTT. Translated, it gives CASGPSNSPLHF.